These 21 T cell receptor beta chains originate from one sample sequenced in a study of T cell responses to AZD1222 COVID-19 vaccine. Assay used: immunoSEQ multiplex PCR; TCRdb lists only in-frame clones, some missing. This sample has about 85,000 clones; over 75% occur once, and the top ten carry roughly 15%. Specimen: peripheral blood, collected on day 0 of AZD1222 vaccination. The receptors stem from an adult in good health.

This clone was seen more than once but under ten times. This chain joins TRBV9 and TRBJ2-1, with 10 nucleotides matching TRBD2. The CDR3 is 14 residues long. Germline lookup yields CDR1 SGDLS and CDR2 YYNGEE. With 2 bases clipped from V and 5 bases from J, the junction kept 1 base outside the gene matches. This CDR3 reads CASSVSGRHNEQFF. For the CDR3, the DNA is TGTGCCAGCAGCGTTAGCGGGAGGCACAATGAGCAGTTCTTC.

The CDR3 bases are TGTGCCAGTAGTGGGACTAGCGGTAGCACCGGGGAGCTGTTTTTT. This codes for CASSGTSGSTGELFF. The rearrangement links TRBV19 to TRBJ2-2; 11 bases line up with TRBD2. The V and J ends lost 5 bases and 4 bases, in that order; junction bases with no gene match: 3. Germline CDR1 LNHDA, CDR2 SQIVND (reference sequence). This CDR3 has 15 amino acids.

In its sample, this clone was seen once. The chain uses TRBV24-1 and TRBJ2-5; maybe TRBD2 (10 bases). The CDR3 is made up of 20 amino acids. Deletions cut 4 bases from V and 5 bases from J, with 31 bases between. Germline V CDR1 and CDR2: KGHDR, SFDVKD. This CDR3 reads CATSDQGQGSSSGSMETQYF. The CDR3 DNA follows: TGTGCCACCAGTGACCAGGGACAGGGTAGCTCTAGCGGGAGCATGGAGACCCAGTACTTC.

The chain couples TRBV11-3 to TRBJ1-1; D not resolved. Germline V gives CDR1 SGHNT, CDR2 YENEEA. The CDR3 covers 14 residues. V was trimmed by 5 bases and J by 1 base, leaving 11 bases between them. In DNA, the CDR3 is TGTGCCAGCAGCCAAGGGAGGAGGAACACTGAAGCTTTCTTT. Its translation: CASSQGRRNTEAFF.

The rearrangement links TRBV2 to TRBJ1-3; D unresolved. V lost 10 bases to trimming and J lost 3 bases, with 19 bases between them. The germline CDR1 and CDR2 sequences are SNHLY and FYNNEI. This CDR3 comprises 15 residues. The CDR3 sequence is CAITIGSVRGNTIYF. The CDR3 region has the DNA TGTGCCATAACCATAGGGAGTGTGCGTGGAAACACCATATATTTT.

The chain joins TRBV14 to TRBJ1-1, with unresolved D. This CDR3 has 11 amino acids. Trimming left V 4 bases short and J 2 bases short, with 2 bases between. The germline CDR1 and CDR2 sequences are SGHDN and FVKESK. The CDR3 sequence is CASSLNTEAFF. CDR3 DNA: TGTGCCAGCAGCCTAAACACTGAAGCTTTCTTT.

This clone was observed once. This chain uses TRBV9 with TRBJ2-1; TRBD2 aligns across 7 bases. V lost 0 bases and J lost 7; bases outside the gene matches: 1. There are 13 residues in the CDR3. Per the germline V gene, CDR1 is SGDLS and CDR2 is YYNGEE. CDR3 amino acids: CASSVGGGNEQFF. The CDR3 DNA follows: TGTGCCAGCAGCGTAGGGGGAGGGAATGAGCAGTTCTTC.

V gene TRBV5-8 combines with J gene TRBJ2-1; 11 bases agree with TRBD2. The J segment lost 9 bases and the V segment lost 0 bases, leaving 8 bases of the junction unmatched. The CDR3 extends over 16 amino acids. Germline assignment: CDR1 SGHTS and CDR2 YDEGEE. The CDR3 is CASSLAVLAGGSEQFF. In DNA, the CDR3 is TGTGCCAGCAGCTTGGCCGTTCTAGCGGGAGGAAGTGAGCAGTTCTTC.

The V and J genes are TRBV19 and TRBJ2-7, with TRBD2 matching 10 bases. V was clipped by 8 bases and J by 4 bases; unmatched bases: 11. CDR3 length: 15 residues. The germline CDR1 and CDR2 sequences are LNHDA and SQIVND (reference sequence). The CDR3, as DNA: TGTGCCAGTCATAAGGGCGCTAGCGGGAGTTACGAGCAGTACTTC. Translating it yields CASHKGASGSYEQYF. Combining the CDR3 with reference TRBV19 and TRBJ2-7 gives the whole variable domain DGGITQSPKYLFRKEGQNVTLSCEQNLNHDAMYWYRQDPGQGLRLIYYSQIVNDFQKGDIAEGYSVSREKKESFPLTVTSAQKNPTAFYLCASHKGASGSYEQYFGPGTRLTVT.

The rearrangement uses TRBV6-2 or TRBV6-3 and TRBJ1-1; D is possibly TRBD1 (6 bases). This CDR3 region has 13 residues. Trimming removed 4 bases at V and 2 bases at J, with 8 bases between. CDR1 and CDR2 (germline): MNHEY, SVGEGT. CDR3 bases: TGTGCCAGCAGTTGGACAGCTAACACTGAAGCTTTCTTT. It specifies CASSWTANTEAFF.

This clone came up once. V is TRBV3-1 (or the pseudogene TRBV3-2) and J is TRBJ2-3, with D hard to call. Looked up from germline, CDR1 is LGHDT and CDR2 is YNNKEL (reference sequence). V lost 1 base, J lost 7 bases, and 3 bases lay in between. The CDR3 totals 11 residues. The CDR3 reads CASSQVYTQYF. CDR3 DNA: TGTGCCAGCAGCCAAGTTTATACGCAGTATTTT.

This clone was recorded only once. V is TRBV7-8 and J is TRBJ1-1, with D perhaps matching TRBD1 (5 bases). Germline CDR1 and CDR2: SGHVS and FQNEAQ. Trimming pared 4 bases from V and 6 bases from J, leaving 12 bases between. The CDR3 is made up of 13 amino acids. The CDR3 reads CASSSRTGAEAFF. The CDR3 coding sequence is TGTGCCAGCAGCTCCAGAACAGGAGCTGAAGCTTTCTTT.

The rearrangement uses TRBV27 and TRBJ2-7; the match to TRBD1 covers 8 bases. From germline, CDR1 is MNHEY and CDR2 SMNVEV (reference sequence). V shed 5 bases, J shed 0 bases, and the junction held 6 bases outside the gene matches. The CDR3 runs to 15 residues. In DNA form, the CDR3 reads TGTGCCAGCAGTATACAGGGGGTGGACTCCTACGAGCAGTACTTC. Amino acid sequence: CASSIQGVDSYEQYF.

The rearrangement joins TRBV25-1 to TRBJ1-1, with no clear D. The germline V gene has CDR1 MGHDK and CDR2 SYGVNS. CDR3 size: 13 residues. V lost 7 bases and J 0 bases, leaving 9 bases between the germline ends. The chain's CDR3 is CASIREVNTEAFF. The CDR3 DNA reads TGTGCCAGCATTCGTGAGGTGAACACTGAAGCTTTCTTT.

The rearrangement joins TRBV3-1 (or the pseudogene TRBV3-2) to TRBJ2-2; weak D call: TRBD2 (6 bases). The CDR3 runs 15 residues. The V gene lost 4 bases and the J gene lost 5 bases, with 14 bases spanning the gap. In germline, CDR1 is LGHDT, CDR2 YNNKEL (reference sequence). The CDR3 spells CASSLLAVGTGELFF. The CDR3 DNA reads TGTGCCAGCAGCCTTTTAGCGGTGGGGACCGGGGAGCTGTTTTTT.

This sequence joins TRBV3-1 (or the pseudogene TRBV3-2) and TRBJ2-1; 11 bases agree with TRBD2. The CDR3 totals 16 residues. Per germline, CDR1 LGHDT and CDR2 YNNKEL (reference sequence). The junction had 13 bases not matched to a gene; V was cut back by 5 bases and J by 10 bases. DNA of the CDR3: TGTGCCAGCAGCTACCAACCGGGACTAGCGGTTATAGAGCAGTTCTTC. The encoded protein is CASSYQPGLAVIEQFF.

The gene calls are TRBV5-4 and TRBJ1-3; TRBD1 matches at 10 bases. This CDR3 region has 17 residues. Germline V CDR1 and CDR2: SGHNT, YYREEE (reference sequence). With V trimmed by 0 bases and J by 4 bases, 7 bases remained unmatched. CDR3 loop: CASSLAGQGTRGNTIYF. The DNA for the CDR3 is TGTGCCAGCAGCTTGGCGGGACAGGGGACAAGAGGAAACACCATATATTTT.

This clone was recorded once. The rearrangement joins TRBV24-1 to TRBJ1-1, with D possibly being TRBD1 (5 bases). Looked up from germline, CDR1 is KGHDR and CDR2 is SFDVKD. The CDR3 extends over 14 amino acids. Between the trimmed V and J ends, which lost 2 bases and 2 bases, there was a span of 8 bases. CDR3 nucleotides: TGTGCCACCAGTGATTCTGACAGTAACACTGAAGCTTTCTTT. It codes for CATSDSDSNTEAFF.

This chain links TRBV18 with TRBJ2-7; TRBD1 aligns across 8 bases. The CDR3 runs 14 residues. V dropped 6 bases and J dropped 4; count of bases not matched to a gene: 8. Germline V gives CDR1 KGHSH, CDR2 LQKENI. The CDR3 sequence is CASSMGTGGYEQYF. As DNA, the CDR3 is TGTGCCAGCTCCATGGGGACAGGCGGGTACGAGCAGTACTTC.

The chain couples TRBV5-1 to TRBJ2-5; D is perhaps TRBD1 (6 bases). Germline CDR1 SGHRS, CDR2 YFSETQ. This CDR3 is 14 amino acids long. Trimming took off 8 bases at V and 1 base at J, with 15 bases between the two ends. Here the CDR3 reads CARRYRTAQETQYF. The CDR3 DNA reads TGCGCCAGACGATATAGGACAGCCCAAGAGACCCAGTACTTC. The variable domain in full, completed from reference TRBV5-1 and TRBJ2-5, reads KAGVTQTPRYLIKTRGQQVTLSCSPISGHRSVSWYQQTPGQGLQFLFEYFSETQRNKGNFPGRFSGRQFSNSRSEMNVSTLELGDSALYLCARRYRTAQETQYFGPGTRLLVL.

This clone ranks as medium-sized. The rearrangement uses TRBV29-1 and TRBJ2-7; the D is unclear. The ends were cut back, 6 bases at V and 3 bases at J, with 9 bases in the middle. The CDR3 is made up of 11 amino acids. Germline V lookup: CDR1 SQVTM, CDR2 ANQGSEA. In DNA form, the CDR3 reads TGCAGCGTGGTCCAGAACTACGAGCAGTACTTC. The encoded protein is CSVVQNYEQYF.